The source of this T cell receptor (beta chain) is a study of tumor and adjacent non-tumor tissue in lung cancer. Study-level information: Histology: 12 adenocarcinoma, a couple of squamous cell carcinoma, 1 small cell lung cancer. Regarding the study as a whole: Compared with tumor, normal lung showed significantly lower TCR diversity.

In the case of this clonotype: Its antigen is still unknown. A read error may produce the germline difference seen at one junction end.

This CDR3 has 20 residues. The V gene's germline CDR1 is SGHDT and CDR2 YYEEEE. The library came from three nested PCR rounds adapted from ARM-PCR protocols. Via MiXCR, TCRdb re-called the multiplex PCR reads, giving one row per CDR3 protein. The sample records about 200,000 distinct CDR3 sequences, around 70% being singletons. This sample's RNA came from whole unsorted tissue. The chain couples TRBV5-6 to TRBJ1-1, with TRBD1 matching over 10 bases. This TCR derives from a man aged 60 to 75 with non-small cell lung cancer. Sequencing used lung tumor tissue. Here the CDR3 reads CASSLAYWDRGPWLNTGAFF. Written as DNA, the CDR3 is TGTGCCAGCAGCTTGGCGTACTGGGACAGGGGTCCATGGCTGAACACTGGAGCTTTCTTT. The whole variable domain, remainder taken from reference TRBV5-6 and TRBJ1-1, is DAGVTQSPTHLIKTRGQQVTLRCSPKSGHDTVSWYQQALGQGPQFIFQYYEEEERQRGNFPDRFSGHQFPNYSSELNVNALLLGDSALYLCASSLAYWDRGPWLNTGAFFGQGTRLTVV.